The table lists the clone carrying this TCR beta chain with many counts. Its antigen is not known. The sample is drawn from a study of human T cells and chemical hapten exposure. As for the study in general: TCR yield per sample varied, mainly due to pooled library volumes.

Total RNA was extracted from unfractionated whole blood. Unique molecular identifiers were attached to individual cDNA molecules within the library. TCRdb processed the 5' RACE reads anew with MiXCR; each CDR3 protein has one entry. The sample has 120,000 to 150,000 distinct CDR3 sequences, about 4% seen once; the top ten hold approximately 1.3%. Points from the study as a whole: TCRs at a frequency above 1 in 1000 stayed unchanged with DPC sensitization.

CDR3 length: 18 amino acids. Looked up from germline, CDR1 is DFQATT and CDR2 is SNEGSKA (reference sequence). This chain uses TRBV20-1 with TRBJ2-5; 8 bases are shared with TRBD1. The clonotype was recovered from a female donor in good health. The CDR3 loop is CSSSNPGGGDLGGETQYF. CDR3 coding DNA: TGCAGCTCATCCAACCCAGGGGGCGGGGACCTTGGCGGTGAGACCCAGTACTTC.